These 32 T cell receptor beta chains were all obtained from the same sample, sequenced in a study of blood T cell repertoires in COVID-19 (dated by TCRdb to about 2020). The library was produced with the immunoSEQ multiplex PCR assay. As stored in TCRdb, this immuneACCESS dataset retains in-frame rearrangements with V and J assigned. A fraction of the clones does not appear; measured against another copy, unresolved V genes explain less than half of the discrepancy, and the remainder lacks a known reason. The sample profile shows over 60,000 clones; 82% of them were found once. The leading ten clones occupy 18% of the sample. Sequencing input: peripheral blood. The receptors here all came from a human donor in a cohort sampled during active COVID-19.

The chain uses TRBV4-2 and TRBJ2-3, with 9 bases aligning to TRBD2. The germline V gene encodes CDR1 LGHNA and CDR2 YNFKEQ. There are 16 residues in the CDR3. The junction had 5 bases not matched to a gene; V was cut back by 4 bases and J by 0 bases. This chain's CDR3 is CASSRGTSMSTDTQYF. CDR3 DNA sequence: TGTGCCAGCAGCCGTGGGACTAGCATGAGCACAGATACGCAGTATTTT.

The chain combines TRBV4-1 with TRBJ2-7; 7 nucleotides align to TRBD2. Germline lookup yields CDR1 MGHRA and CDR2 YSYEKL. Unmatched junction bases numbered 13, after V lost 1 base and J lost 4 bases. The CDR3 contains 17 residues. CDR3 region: CASSQGGWGGENYEQYF. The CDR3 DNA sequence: TGCGCCAGCAGCCAAGGGGGATGGGGAGGGGAGAATTACGAGCAGTACTTC.

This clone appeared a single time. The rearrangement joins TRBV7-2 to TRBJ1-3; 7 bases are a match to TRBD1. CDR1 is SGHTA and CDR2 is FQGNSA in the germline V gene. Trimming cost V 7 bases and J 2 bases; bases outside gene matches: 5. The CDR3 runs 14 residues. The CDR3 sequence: CASNRQGAGNTIYF. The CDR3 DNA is TGTGCCAGCAACAGGCAGGGGGCTGGAAACACCATATATTTT.

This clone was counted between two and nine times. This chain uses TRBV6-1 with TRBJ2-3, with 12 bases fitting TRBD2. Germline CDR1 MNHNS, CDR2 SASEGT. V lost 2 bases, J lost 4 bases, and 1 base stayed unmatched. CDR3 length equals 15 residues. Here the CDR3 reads CASSELAGGPDTQYF. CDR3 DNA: TGTGCCAGCAGTGAACTAGCGGGGGGGCCAGATACGCAGTATTTT.

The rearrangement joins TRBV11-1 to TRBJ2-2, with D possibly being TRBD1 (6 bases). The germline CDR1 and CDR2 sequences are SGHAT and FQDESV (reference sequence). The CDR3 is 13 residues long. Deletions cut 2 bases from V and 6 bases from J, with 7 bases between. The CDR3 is CASSLQGPGELFF. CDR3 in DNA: TGTGCCAGCAGCTTACAGGGGCCCGGGGAGCTGTTTTTT.

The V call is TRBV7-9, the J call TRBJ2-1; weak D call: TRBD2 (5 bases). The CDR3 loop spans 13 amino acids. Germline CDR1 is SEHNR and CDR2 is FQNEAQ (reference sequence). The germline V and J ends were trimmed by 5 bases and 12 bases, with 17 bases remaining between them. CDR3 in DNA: TGTGCCAGCAGCCCGGACGAGATTGAGGGGCAGTTCTTC. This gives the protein CASSPDEIEGQFF.

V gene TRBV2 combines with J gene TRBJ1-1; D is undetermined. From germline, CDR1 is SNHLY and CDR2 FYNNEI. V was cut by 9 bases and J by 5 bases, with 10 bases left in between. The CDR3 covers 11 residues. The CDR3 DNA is TGTGCCAGGAGGGTGGCAACTGAAGCTTTCTTT. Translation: CARRVATEAFF.

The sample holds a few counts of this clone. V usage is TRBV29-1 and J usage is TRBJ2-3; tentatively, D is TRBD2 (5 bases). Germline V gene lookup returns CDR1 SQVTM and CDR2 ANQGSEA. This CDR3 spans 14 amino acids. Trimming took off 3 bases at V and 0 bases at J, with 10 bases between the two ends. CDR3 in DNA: TGCAGCGTTGACGAGGGATCTAGCACAGATACGCAGTATTTT. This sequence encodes CSVDEGSSTDTQYF.

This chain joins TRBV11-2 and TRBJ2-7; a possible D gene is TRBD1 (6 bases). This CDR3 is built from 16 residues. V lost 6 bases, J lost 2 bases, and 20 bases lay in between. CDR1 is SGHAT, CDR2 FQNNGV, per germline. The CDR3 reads CASRPTGQRRTYEQYF. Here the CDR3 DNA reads TGTGCCAGCAGACCAACCGGACAGCGTAGAACCTACGAGCAGTACTTC.

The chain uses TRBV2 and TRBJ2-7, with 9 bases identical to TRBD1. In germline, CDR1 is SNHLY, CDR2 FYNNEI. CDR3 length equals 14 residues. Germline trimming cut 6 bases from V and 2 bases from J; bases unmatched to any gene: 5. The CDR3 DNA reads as TGTGCCAGCAGCCGGGACAGGGTCACCTACGAGCAGTACTTC. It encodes CASSRDRVTYEQYF. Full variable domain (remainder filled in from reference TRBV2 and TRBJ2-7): EPEVTQTPSHQVTQMGQEVILRCVPISNHLYFYWYRQILGQKVEFLVSFYNNEISEKSEIFDDQFSVERPDGSNFTLKIRSTKLEDSAMYFCASSRDRVTYEQYFGPGTRLTVT.

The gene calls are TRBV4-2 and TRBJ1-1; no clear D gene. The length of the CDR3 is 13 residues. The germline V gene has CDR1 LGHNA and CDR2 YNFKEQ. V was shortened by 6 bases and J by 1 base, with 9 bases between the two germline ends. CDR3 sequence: CASSRTGNTEAFF. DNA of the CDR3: TGTGCCAGCAGTAGAACGGGGAACACTGAAGCTTTCTTT.

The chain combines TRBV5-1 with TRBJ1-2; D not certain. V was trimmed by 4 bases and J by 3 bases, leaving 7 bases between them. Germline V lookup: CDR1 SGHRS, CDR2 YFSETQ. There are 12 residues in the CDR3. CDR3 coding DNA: TGCGCCAGCAGCCTTCGGGACTATGGCTACACCTTC. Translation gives CASSLRDYGYTF.

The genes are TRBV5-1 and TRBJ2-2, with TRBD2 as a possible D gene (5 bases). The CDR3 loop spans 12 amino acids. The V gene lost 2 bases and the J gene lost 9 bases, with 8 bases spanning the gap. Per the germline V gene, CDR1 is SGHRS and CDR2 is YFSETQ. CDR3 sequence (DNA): TGCGCCAGCAGCTTCACGGGGAGGGAGCTGTTTTTT. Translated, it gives CASSFTGRELFF.

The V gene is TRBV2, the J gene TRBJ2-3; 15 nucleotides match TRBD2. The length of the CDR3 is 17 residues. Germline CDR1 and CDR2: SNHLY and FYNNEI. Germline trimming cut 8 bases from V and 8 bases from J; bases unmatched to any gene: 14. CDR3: CASRKGAQGLAGGTQYF. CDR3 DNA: TGTGCCAGCCGAAAGGGGGCCCAGGGACTAGCGGGGGGTACGCAGTATTTT.

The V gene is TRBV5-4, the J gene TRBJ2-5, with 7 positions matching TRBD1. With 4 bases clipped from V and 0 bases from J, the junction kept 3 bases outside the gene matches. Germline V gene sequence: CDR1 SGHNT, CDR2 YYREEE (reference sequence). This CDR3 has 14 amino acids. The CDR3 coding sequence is TGTGCCAGCAGCCCGGACAGGTACCAAGAGACCCAGTACTTC. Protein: CASSPDRYQETQYF.

CDR3 sequence: CASSRVSTHYYEQYF. CDR3 DNA: TGTGCCAGCAGCCGCGTGAGCACTCATTACTACGAGCAGTACTTC. The rearrangement links TRBV5-6 to TRBJ2-7, with D unresolved. This CDR3 comprises 15 residues. Per germline, CDR1 SGHDT and CDR2 YYEEEE. Trimming removed 4 bases from V and 3 bases from J, with 17 bases in between.

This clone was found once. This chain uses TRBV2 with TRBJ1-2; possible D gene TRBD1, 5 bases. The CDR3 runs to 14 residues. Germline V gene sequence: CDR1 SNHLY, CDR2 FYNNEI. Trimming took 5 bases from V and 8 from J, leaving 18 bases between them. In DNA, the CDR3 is TGTGCCAGCAGTAGTTTGGAAGGGGCTGGAGGCTACACCTTC. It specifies CASSSLEGAGGYTF. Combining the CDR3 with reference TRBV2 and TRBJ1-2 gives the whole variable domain EPEVTQTPSHQVTQMGQEVILRCVPISNHLYFYWYRQILGQKVEFLVSFYNNEISEKSEIFDDQFSVERPDGSNFTLKIRSTKLEDSAMYFCASSSLEGAGGYTFGSGTRLTVV.

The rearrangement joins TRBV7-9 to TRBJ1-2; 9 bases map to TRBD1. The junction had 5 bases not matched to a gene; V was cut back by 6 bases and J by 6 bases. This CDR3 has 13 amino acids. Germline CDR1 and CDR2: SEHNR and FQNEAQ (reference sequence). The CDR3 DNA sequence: TGTGCCAGCAGGGGACAGGGAGGCGATGGCTACACCTTC. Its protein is CASRGQGGDGYTF. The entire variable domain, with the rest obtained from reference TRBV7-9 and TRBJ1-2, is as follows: DTGVSQNPRHKITKRGQNVTFRCDPISEHNRLYWYRQTLGQGPEFLTYFQNEAQLEKSRLLSDRFSAERPKGSFSTLEIQRTEQGDSAMYLCASRGQGGDGYTFGSGTRLTVV.

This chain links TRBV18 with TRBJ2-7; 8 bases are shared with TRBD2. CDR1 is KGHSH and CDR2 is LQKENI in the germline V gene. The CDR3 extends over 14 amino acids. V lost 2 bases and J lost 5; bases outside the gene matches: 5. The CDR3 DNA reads TGTGCCAGCTCACCAACGCGGGGGGTGAACGAGCAGTACTTC. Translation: CASSPTRGVNEQYF.

The chain's CDR3 is CASSAGSTDTQYF. The CDR3 coding sequence is TGTGCCAGCAGCGCGGGGAGCACAGATACGCAGTATTTT. The chain recombines TRBV9 with TRBJ2-3; TRBD2 is a possible D gene (5 bases). Germline CDR1 SGDLS, CDR2 YYNGEE. V lost 3 bases to trimming and J lost 0 bases, with 5 bases between them. There are 13 residues in the CDR3.

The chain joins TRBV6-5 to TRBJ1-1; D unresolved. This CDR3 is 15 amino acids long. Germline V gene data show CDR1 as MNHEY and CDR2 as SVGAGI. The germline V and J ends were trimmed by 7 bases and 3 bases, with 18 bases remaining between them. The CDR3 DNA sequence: TGTGCCAGCAAGGCCCTTCTCGGCCGGGACACTGAAGCTTTCTTT. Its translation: CASKALLGRDTEAFF.

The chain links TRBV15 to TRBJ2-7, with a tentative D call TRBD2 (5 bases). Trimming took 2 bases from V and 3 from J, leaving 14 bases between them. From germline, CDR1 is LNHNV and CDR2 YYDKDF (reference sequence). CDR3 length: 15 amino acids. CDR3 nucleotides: TGTGCCACCAGCAGACCAAAAGTAAGCGGCTACGAGCAGTACTTC. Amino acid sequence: CATSRPKVSGYEQYF.

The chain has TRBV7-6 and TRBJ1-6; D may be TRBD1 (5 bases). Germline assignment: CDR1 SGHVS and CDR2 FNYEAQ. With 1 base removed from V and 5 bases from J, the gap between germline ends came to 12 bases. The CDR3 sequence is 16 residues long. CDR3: CASSLGPGRNNSPLHF. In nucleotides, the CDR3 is TGTGCCAGCAGCTTAGGCCCAGGGAGGAATAATTCACCCCTCCACTTT.

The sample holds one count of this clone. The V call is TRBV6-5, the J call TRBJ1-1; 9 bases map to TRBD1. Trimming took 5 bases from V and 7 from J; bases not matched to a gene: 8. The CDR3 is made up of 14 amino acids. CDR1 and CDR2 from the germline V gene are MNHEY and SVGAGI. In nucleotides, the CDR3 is TGTGCCAGCAGTCCCGCAACAGGGGGCCTTGAAGCTTTCTTT. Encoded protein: CASSPATGGLEAFF.

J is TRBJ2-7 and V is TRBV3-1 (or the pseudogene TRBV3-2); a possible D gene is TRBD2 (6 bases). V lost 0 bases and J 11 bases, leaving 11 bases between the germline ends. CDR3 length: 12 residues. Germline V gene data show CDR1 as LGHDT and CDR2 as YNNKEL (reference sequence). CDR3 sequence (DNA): TGTGCCAGCAGCCAAGATGGGACTCTGGAGTACTTC. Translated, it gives CASSQDGTLEYF.

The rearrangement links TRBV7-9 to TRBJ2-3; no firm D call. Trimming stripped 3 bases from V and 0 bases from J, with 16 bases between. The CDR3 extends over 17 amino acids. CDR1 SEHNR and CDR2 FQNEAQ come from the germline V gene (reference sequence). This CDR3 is CASSFPKLGSSTDTQYF. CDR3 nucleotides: TGTGCCAGCAGCTTCCCCAAACTGGGCTCTAGCACAGATACGCAGTATTTT. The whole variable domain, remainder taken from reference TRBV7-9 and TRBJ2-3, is DTGVSQNPRHKITKRGQNVTFRCDPISEHNRLYWYRQTLGQGPEFLTYFQNEAQLEKSRLLSDRFSAERPKGSFSTLEIQRTEQGDSAMYLCASSFPKLGSSTDTQYFGPGTRLTVL.

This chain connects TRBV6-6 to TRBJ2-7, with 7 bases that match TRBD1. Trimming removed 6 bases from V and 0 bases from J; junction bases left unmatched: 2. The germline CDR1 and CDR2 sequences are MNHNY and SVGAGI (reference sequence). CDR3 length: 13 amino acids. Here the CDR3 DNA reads TGTGCCAGCAGCAGACAGGGCTCCTACGAGCAGTACTTC. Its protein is CASSRQGSYEQYF.

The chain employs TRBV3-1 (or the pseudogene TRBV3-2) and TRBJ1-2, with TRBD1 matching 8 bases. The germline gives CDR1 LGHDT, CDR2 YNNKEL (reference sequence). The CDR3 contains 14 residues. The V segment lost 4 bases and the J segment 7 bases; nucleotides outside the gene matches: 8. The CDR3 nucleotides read TGTGCCAGCAGCCTAGGACAGGGCGTTAGTGGCTACACCTTC. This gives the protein CASSLGQGVSGYTF.

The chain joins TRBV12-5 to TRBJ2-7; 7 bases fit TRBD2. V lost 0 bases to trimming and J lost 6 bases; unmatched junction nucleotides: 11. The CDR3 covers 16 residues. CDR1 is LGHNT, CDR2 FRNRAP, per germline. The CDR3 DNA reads TGTGCTAGTGGTTTGGTCCGGGGAGGGGCCGGGGGCGAGCAGTACTTC. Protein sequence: CASGLVRGGAGGEQYF.

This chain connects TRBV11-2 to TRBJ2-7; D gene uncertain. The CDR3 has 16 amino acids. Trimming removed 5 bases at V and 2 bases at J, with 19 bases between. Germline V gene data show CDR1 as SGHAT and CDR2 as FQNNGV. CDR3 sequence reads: CASSPHPGNSPYEQYF. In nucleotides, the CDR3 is TGTGCCAGCAGCCCCCACCCAGGAAATTCCCCCTACGAGCAGTACTTC.

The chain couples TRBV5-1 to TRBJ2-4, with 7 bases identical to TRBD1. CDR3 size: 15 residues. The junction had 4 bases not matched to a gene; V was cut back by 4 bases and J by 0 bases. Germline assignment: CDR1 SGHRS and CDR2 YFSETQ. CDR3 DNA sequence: TGCGCCAGCAGCAAGACAGGGATAGCCAAAAACATTCAGTACTTC. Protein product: CASSKTGIAKNIQYF.

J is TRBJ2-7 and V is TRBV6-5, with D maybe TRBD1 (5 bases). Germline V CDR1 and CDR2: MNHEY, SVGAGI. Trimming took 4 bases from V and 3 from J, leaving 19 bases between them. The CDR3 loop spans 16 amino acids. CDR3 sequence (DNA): TGTGCCAGCAGTTTAAGAGACAGAACCGTCCGCTACGAGCAGTACTTC. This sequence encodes CASSLRDRTVRYEQYF.